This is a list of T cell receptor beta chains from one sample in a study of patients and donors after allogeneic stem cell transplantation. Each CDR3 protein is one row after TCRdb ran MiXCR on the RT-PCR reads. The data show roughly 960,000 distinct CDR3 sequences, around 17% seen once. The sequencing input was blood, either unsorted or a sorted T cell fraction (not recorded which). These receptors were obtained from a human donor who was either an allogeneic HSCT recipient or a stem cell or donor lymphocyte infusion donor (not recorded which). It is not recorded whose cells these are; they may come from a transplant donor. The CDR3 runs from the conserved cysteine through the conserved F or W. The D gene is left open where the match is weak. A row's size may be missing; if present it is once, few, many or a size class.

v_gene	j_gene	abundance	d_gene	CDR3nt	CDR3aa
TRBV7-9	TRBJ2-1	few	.	TGTGCCAGCAGCTCTCCCAATACTCAGAACAATGAGCAGTTCTTC	CASSSPNTQNNEQFF
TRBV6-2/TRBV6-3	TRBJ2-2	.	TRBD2	TGTGCCAGCAGTTACCTTCTAGCGGGGGAGGTGGAGCTGTTTTTT	CASSYLLAGEVELFF
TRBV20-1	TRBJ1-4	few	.	TGCAGTGCTAGAATGACCACTAATGAAAAACTGTTTTTT	CSARMTTNEKLFF
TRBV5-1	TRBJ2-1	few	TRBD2	TGCGCCAGCAGCTTGGCCGCAGCGGGAGTGGTAGGCTACAATGAGCAGTTCTTC	CASSLAAAGVVGYNEQFF
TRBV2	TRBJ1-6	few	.	TGTGCCAGCAGTTTGTCAGGGGCAGGGTCACCCCTCCACTTT	CASSLSGAGSPLHF
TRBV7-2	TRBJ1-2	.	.	TGTGCCAGCAGCTCAGCCGGGACCCTGAACTATGGCTACACCTTC	CASSSAGTLNYGYTF
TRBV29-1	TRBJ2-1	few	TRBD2	TGCAGCGTTGAAACTACCTGGTCGGGGGGACTAAACAATGAGCAGTTCTTC	CSVETTWSGGLNNEQFF
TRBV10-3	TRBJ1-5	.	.	TGTGCCATCAGGGAGACAGGTTATAGCAATCAGCCCCAGCATTTT	CAIRETGYSNQPQHF
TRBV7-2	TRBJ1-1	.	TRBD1	TGTGCCAGCAGAAAGGAGCCGGGACAGGCCACTGAAGCTTTCTTT	CASRKEPGQATEAFF
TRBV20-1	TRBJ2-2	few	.	TGCAGTGCTAGTCGGAACACCGGGGAGCTGTTTTTT	CSASRNTGELFF
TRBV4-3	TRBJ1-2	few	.	TGCGCCAGCAGCCAAGATGGCGAGGGGCGCCGTGGCTACACCTTC	CASSQDGEGRRGYTF
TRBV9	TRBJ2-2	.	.	TGTGCCAGCAGCGTAGCTCCCCCAGGGGCCGGAACCGGGGAGCTGTTTTTT	CASSVAPPGAGTGELFF
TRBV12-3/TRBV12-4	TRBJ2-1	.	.	TGTGCCAGCAGTTCGGTCCAACCCCTGTACAATGAGCAGTTCTTC	CASSSVQPLYNEQFF
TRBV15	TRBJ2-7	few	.	TGTGCCACCAGCAGAGATCTACAGGCCGAGCAGTACTTC	CATSRDLQAEQYF
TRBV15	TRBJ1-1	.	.	TGTGCCACCAGCAGGGGCCAGGGAAACACTGAAGCTTTCTTT	CATSRGQGNTEAFF
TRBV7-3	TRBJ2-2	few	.	TGTGCCAGCAGCTCCAAAGGGGACGACACCGGGGAGCTGTTTTTT	CASSSKGDDTGELFF
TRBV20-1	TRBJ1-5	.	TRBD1	TGCAGTGCCAAGGGACAGAATAGCAATCAGCCCCAGCATTTT	CSAKGQNSNQPQHF